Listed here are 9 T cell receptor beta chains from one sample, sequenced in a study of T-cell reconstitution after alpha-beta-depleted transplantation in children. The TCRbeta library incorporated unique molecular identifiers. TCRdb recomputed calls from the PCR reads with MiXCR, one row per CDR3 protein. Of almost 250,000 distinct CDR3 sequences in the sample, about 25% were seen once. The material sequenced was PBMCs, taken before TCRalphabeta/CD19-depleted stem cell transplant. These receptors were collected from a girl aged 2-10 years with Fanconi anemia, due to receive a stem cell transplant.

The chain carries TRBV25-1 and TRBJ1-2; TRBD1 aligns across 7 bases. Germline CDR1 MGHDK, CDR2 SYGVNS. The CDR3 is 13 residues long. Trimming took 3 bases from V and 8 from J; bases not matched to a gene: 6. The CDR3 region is CASSENTGDGYTF. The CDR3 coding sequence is TGTGCCAGCAGTGAGAACACAGGGGACGGCTACACCTTC.

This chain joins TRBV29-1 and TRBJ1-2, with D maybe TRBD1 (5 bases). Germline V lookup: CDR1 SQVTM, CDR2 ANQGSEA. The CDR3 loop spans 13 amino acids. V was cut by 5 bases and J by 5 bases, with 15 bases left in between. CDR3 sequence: CSVYTGTEYGYTF. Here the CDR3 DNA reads TGCAGCGTTTACACCGGGACTGAATATGGCTACACCTTC.

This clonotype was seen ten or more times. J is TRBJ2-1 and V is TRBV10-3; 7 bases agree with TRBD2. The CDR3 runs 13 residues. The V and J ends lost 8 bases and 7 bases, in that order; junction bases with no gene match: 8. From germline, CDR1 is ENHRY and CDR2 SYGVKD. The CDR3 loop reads CAIGPGEGNEQFF. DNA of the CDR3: TGTGCCATCGGTCCGGGGGAGGGGAATGAGCAGTTCTTC.

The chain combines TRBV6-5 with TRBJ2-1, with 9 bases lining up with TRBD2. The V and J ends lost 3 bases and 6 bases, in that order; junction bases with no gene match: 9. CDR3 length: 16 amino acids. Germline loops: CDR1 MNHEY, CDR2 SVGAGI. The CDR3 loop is CASSYLRLADSNEQFF. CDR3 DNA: TGTGCCAGCAGTTATCTCCGACTAGCGGATTCCAATGAGCAGTTCTTC.

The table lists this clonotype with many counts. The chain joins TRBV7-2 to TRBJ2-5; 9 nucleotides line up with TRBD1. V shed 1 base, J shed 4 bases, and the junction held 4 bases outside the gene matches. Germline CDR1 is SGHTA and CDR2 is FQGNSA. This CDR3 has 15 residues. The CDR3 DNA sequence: TGTGCCAGCAGCTTAGGAGGGGGACAGGGAGAGACCCAGTACTTC. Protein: CASSLGGGQGETQYF.

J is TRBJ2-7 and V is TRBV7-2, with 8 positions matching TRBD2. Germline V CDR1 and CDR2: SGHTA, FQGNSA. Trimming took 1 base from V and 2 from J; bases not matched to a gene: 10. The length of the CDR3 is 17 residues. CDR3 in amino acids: CASSLVGTSISPYEQYF. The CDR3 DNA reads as TGTGCCAGCAGCTTAGTTGGGACTAGTATTTCTCCCTACGAGCAGTACTTC.

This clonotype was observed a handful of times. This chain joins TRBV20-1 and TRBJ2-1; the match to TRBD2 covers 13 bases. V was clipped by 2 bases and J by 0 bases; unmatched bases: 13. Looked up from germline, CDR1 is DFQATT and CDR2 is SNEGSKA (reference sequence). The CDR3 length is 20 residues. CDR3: CSARWGVLAGGQGSYNEQFF. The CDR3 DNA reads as TGCAGTGCTAGATGGGGTGTACTAGCGGGGGGGCAGGGCTCCTACAATGAGCAGTTCTTC.

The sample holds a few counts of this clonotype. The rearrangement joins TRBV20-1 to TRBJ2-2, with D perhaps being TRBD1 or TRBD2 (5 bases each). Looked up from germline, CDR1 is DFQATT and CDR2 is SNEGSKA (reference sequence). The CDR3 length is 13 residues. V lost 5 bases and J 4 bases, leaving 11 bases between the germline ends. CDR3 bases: TGCAGTGCTGGATCCGGGGCCACCGGGGAGCTGTTTTTT. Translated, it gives CSAGSGATGELFF.

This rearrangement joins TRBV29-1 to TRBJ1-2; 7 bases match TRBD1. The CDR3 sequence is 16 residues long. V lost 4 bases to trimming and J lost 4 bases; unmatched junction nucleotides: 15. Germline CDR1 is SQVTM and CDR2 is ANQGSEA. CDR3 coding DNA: TGCAGCGTTGTGAGGGGGAACCGGGACAGATTCTATGGCTACACCTTC. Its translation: CSVVRGNRDRFYGYTF.